A single sample gave rise to the 2 T cell receptor beta chains below, sequenced in a study of blood T cells in healthy people across ages. With a J-beta primer mix and a sample-barcoded 5' primer, a second PCR ran about 7 to 12 cycles. Using its own MiXCR run on the 5' RACE reads, TCRdb lists one record per CDR3 protein. This sample has hundreds of thousands of distinct CDR3 sequences, with around 50% found just once. The sample comprised blood. The receptors were gathered from a woman of 80 years or more in good health.

This clonotype appeared a single time. Given a much more abundant clone one base away, this may be a read error. V and J are TRBV7-8 and TRBJ2-1; D ambiguous. Germline V gene lookup returns CDR1 SGHVS and CDR2 FQNEAQ. Trimming shortened V by 2 bases and J by 10 bases, and 18 bases separated the two germline ends. This CDR3 comprises 15 residues. The CDR3 region has the DNA TGTGCCAGCAGCTTAACCAGGACCAACAAAAGGGAGCAGTTCTTC. This sequence encodes CASSLTRTNKREQFF. Together with reference TRBV7-8 and TRBJ2-1, the CDR3 gives the full variable domain: GAGVSQSPRYKVAKRGQDVALRCDPISGHVSLFWYQQALGQGPEFLTYFQNEAQLDKSGLPSDRFFAERPEGSVSTLKIQRTQQEDSAVYLCASSLTRTNKREQFFGPGTRLTVL.

The CDR3 is CASSLGGFTRRNEQFF. The CDR3 DNA sequence: TGCGCCAGCAGCTTGGGCGGGTTTACTCGGAGGAATGAGCAGTTCTTC. The gene calls are TRBV5-1 and TRBJ2-1; weak D call: TRBD2 (5 bases). V lost 0 bases, J lost 7 bases, and 17 bases lay in between. The length of the CDR3 is 16 residues. Germline loops: CDR1 SGHRS, CDR2 YFSETQ.